The entry below describes one TCR beta chain. Likely unrecorded immune exposures existed in these nominally healthy donors. The record originates from a study of cytomegalovirus exposure and HLA in healthy donors. Primers: 60 Vbeta forward and 13 Jbeta reverse. Produced via immunoSEQ multiplex PCR; TCRdb's table is partial and in-frame only. The data contain about 140,000 clones, around 75% of them seen just once; the ten biggest clones take up 3.1%. Germline loops: CDR1 SGHTA, CDR2 FQGNSA. Trimming took off 5 bases at V and 6 bases at J, with 11 bases between the two ends. This CDR3 is built from 12 residues.

The chain uses TRBV7-2 and TRBJ2-7; tentatively, D is TRBD1 (6 bases). The source material was PBMCs. This clonotype was sampled from a female donor in good health and CMV-seronegative. Written as DNA, the CDR3 is TGTGCCAGCAGCGGGGACATGACCGAGCAGTACTTC. Translation: CASSGDMTEQYF. Filled out from reference TRBV7-2 and TRBJ2-7, the complete variable domain reads GAGVSQSPSNKVTEKGKDVELRCDPISGHTALYWYRQSLGQGLEFLIYFQGNSAPDKSGLPSDRFSAERTGGSVSTLTIQRTQQEDSAVYLCASSGDMTEQYFGPGTRLTVT.